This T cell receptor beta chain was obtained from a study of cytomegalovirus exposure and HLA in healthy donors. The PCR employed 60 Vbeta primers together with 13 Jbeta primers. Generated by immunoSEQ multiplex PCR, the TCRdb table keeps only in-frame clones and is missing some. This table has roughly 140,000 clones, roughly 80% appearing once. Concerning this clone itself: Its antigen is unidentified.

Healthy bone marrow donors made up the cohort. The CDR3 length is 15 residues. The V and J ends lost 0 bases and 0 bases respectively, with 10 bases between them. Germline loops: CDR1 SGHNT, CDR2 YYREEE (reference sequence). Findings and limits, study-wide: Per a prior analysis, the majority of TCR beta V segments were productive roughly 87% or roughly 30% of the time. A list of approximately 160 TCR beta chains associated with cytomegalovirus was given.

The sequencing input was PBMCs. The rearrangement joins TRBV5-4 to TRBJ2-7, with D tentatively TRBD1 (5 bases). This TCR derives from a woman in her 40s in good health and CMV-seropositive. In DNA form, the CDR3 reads TGTGCCAGCAGCTTGGACAGGACCCTCTCCTACGAGCAGTACTTC. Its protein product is CASSLDRTLSYEQYF.